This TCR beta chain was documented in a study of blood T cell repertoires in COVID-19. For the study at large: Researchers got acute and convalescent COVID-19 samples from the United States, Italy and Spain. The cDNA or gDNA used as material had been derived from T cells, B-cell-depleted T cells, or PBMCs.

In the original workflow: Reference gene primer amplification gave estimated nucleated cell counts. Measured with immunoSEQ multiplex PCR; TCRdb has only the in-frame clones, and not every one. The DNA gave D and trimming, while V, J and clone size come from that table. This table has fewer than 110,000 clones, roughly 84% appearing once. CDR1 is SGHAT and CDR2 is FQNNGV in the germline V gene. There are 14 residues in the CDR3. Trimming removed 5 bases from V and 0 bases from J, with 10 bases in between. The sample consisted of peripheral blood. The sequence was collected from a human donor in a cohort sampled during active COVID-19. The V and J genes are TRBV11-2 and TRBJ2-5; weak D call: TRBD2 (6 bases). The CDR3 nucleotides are TGTGCCAGCAGCCCCCGGGGGTACCAAGAGACCCAGTACTTC. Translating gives CASSPRGYQETQYF. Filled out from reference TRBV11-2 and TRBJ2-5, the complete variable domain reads EAGVAQSPRYKIIEKRQSVAFWCNPISGHATLYWYQQILGQGPKLLIQFQNNGVVDDSQLPKDRFSAERLKGVDSTLKIQPAKLEDSAVYLCASSPRGYQETQYFGPGTRLLVL.